The 22 T cell receptor beta chains presented below share a single source sample, sequenced in a study of blood T cell repertoires in COVID-19. Data came from immunoSEQ multiplex PCR; TCRdb stores just in-frame clones and leaves some out. The table shows 250,000 to 350,000 clones, with more than 70% occurring only once. Sequencing was done on a sample of peripheral blood. The receptors were sampled from a woman in her 30s with COVID-19, enrolled during active disease.

The rearrangement links TRBV29-1 to TRBJ1-1; D possibly corresponds to TRBD1 (6 bases). The CDR3 sequence is 11 residues long. Germline V lookup: CDR1 SQVTM, CDR2 ANQGSEA. Trimming pared 7 bases from V and 6 bases from J, leaving 12 bases between. The CDR3 DNA reads TGCAGCGCTACAGGGACGGCTGAAGCTTTCTTT. Protein: CSATGTAEAFF.

The chain uses TRBV7-2 and TRBJ2-2; D might be TRBD2 (5 bases). V dropped 5 bases and J dropped 4 bases, with 11 bases sitting between them. The V gene's germline CDR1 is SGHTA and CDR2 FQGNSA. This CDR3 is built from 14 residues. CDR3 DNA: TGTGCCAGCAGCCCGCTAGCTTCCACCGGGGAGCTGTTTTTT. Protein sequence: CASSPLASTGELFF. Filled out from reference TRBV7-2 and TRBJ2-2, the complete variable domain reads GAGVSQSPSNKVTEKGKDVELRCDPISGHTALYWYRQSLGQGLEFLIYFQGNSAPDKSGLPSDRFSAERTGGSVSTLTIQRTQQEDSAVYLCASSPLASTGELFFGEGSRLTVL.

This chain joins TRBV28 and TRBJ1-1; D is undetermined. Germline CDR1 reads MDHEN; CDR2 reads SYDVKM. The CDR3 runs 13 residues. With 4 bases removed from V and 6 bases from J, the gap between germline ends came to 12 bases. CDR3 in DNA: TGTGCCAGCAGTTCTACCCGGCGGTCTGAAGCTTTCTTT. Protein sequence: CASSSTRRSEAFF.

The V and J genes are TRBV25-1 and TRBJ2-2; 9 nucleotides agree with TRBD1. The CDR3 runs 16 residues. After removal of 2 bases from V and 4 bases from J, the junction contained 5 bases not matched to a gene. The germline gives CDR1 MGHDK, CDR2 SYGVNS. CDR3 in DNA: TGTGCCAGCAGTGAAGGGACAGGGTACGGCACCGGGGAGCTGTTTTTT. It codes for CASSEGTGYGTGELFF.

V gene TRBV28 combines with J gene TRBJ2-2; D might be TRBD2 (6 bases). This CDR3 has 14 amino acids. Trimming left V 6 bases short and J 9 bases short, with 17 bases between. Germline CDR1 and CDR2: MDHEN and SYDVKM. The CDR3 bases are TGTGCCAGCAGGGGGGACTTCCCCCGGTGGGAGCTGTTTTTT. Protein: CASRGDFPRWELFF. Based on the CDR3 plus reference TRBV28 and TRBJ2-2, the full variable domain is DVKVTQSSRYLVKRTGEKVFLECVQDMDHENMFWYRQDPGLGLRLIYFSYDVKMKEKGDIPEGYSVSREKKERFSLILESASTNQTSMYLCASRGDFPRWELFFGEGSRLTVL.

As concerns this clone: The sample contains more than one DNA sequence encoding this CDR3. V is TRBV5-1 and J is TRBJ1-1; maybe TRBD1 (6 bases). V was shortened by 0 bases and J by 2 bases, with 8 bases between the two germline ends. CDR1 is SGHRS, CDR2 YFSETQ, per germline. The CDR3 sequence is 14 residues long. Here the CDR3 reads CASSLAGANTEAFF. The CDR3, as DNA: TGCGCCAGCAGCTTGGCAGGGGCTAACACTGAAGCTTTCTTT. Variable domain in full (rest from reference TRBV5-1 and TRBJ1-1): KAGVTQTPRYLIKTRGQQVTLSCSPISGHRSVSWYQQTPGQGLQFLFEYFSETQRNKGNFPGRFSGRQFSNSRSEMNVSTLELGDSALYLCASSLAGANTEAFFGQGTRLTVV.

This sequence joins TRBV5-1 and TRBJ1-6, with 8 bases fitting TRBD1. Germline CDR1 reads SGHRS; CDR2 reads YFSETQ. J was trimmed by 10 bases and V by 4 bases; bases with no gene match: 7. CDR3 length equals 14 residues. CDR3 residues: CASSLGQGRSPLHF. In DNA form, the CDR3 reads TGCGCCAGCAGCCTAGGACAGGGCCGGTCACCCCTCCACTTT.

The genes are TRBV2 and TRBJ1-1; D may be TRBD1 (6 bases). The CDR3 runs 12 residues. Per the germline V gene, CDR1 is SNHLY and CDR2 is FYNNEI. Trimming stripped 7 bases from V and 4 bases from J, with 10 bases between. The CDR3 spells CASNQGSTEAFF. Written as DNA, the CDR3 is TGTGCCAGCAACCAGGGGAGCACTGAAGCTTTCTTT.

The V gene is TRBV27, the J gene TRBJ2-7, with no clear D. Trimming took off 4 bases at V and 1 base at J, with 11 bases between the two ends. CDR3 length: 14 residues. From germline, CDR1 is MNHEY and CDR2 SMNVEV (reference sequence). Written as DNA, the CDR3 is TGTGCCAGCAGTTCCCACAGTAGTTCCTACGAGCAGTACTTC. It translates to CASSSHSSSYEQYF.

The chain is built from TRBV4-2 and TRBJ1-2; D remains unclear. The CDR3 loop spans 12 amino acids. V dropped 2 bases and J dropped 6 bases, with 7 bases sitting between them. Germline CDR1 LGHNA, CDR2 YNFKEQ. CDR3 in DNA: TGTGCCAGCAGCCAAAGGGAGGATGGCTACACCTTC. Amino acid sequence: CASSQREDGYTF.

The gene calls are TRBV7-2 and TRBJ1-2, with 9 nucleotides matching TRBD1. V trimming: 3 bases; J trimming: 4 bases; junction bases outside the gene matches: 9. Germline assignment: CDR1 SGHTA and CDR2 FQGNSA. The CDR3 extends over 16 amino acids. CDR3 sequence reads: CASSFPGTGQAYGYTF. For the CDR3, the DNA is TGTGCCAGCAGCTTCCCCGGGACAGGGCAGGCCTATGGCTACACCTTC.

The chain joins TRBV5-8 to TRBJ1-2; a weak D match, TRBD1 (5 bases). V gave up 4 bases and J gave up 7 bases, with 11 bases separating them. The germline CDR1 and CDR2 sequences are SGHTS and YDEGEE. The CDR3 spans 12 residues. CDR3 nucleotides: TGTGCCAGCAGCCCGCGGGGGGGTGGCTACACCTTC. Translated, it gives CASSPRGGGYTF.

The genes are TRBV19 and TRBJ1-2; unclear D gene. Trimming cost V 4 bases and J 8 bases, with 11 bases left between them. The CDR3 length is 12 residues. In germline, CDR1 is LNHDA, CDR2 SQIVND (reference sequence). The CDR3, as DNA: TGTGCCAGTAGTACCCAGGTATCCGGCTACACCTTC. It is translated as CASSTQVSGYTF.

This clone has just one count. The genes are TRBV28 and TRBJ2-7; no reliable D call. Germline V gene sequence: CDR1 MDHEN, CDR2 SYDVKM. The CDR3 length is 13 residues. V was shortened by 8 bases and J by 3 bases, with 14 bases between the two germline ends. The chain's CDR3 is CASEAPERYEQYF. The CDR3 coding sequence is TGTGCCAGCGAAGCGCCCGAACGCTACGAGCAGTACTTC. The complete variable domain, with remaining parts taken from reference TRBV28 and TRBJ2-7, reads DVKVTQSSRYLVKRTGEKVFLECVQDMDHENMFWYRQDPGLGLRLIYFSYDVKMKEKGDIPEGYSVSREKKERFSLILESASTNQTSMYLCASEAPERYEQYFGPGTRLTVT.

The rearrangement uses TRBV24-1 and TRBJ2-5; a possible D gene is TRBD1 (6 bases). Trimming left V 12 bases short and J 4 bases short, with 17 bases between. CDR1 and CDR2 from the germline V gene are KGHDR and SFDVKD. The CDR3 is 13 amino acids. The CDR3 DNA follows: TGTGCCCCCCACACCGACAGGTCAGAGACCCAGTACTTC. This codes for CAPHTDRSETQYF.

The chain employs TRBV28 and TRBJ2-7; 8 nucleotides line up with TRBD1. V dropped 1 base and J dropped 2; count of bases not matched to a gene: 4. Germline V gene sequence: CDR1 MDHEN, CDR2 SYDVKM. This CDR3 contains 15 residues. CDR3 loop: CASSLYGTGAYEQYF. The DNA of the CDR3 is TGTGCCAGCAGTTTATACGGGACAGGTGCCTACGAGCAGTACTTC.

The chain couples TRBV6-1 to TRBJ1-5; no clear D gene. The V gene's germline CDR1 is MNHNS and CDR2 SASEGT. Deletions cut 3 bases from V and 9 bases from J, with 6 bases between. The CDR3 loop spans 11 amino acids. The CDR3 DNA reads TGTGCCAGCAGTGAGTCCAGGCCCCAGCATTTT. Its translation: CASSESRPQHF.

V and J are TRBV19 and TRBJ1-3, with TRBD1 as a possible D gene (6 bases). V was cut by 10 bases and J by 0 bases, with 16 bases left in between. Germline assignment: CDR1 LNHDA and CDR2 SQIVND (reference sequence). The CDR3 is 15 residues long. The CDR3 bases are TGTGCCACTATGGACAGAATCTTCTCTGGAAACACCATATATTTT. It is translated as CATMDRIFSGNTIYF.

The chain is built from TRBV4-3 and TRBJ2-2; the D is unclear. Trimming took 0 bases from V and 0 from J, leaving 14 bases between them. CDR3 size: 18 residues. CDR1 and CDR2 from the germline V gene are LGHNA and YSLEER. CDR3 nucleotide sequence: TGCGCCAGCAGCCAAGATCCACCGGCAGCGACGAACACCGGGGAGCTGTTTTTT. It is translated as CASSQDPPAATNTGELFF.

The chain has TRBV5-6 and TRBJ2-3, with TRBD2 matching over 9 bases. The V and J ends lost 0 bases and 4 bases, in that order; junction bases with no gene match: 6. From germline, CDR1 is SGHDT and CDR2 YYEEEE. There are 16 residues in the CDR3. CDR3 nucleotide sequence: TGTGCCAGCAGCTTGGGAGCGGGAGGTTGGGCAGATACGCAGTATTTT. This sequence encodes CASSLGAGGWADTQYF.

V and J are TRBV3-1 (or the pseudogene TRBV3-2) and TRBJ1-5, with D perhaps TRBD1 (5 bases). The germline V gene encodes CDR1 LGHDT and CDR2 YNNKEL (reference sequence). V lost 1 base and J 6 bases, leaving 10 bases between the germline ends. The CDR3 length is 14 residues. The CDR3 loop is CASSQGGGGQPQHF. The CDR3 nucleotides are TGTGCCAGCAGCCAAGGGGGGGGAGGTCAGCCCCAGCATTTT.

The genes are TRBV25-1 and TRBJ1-1; 7 nucleotides align to TRBD1. The CDR3 covers 12 residues. V was clipped by 6 bases and J by 7 bases; unmatched bases: 5. Germline-derived CDR1 and CDR2 are MGHDK and SYGVNS. Here the CDR3 DNA reads TGTGCCAGCAGCGCACAGGGGAGTGAAGCTTTCTTT. Protein: CASSAQGSEAFF.